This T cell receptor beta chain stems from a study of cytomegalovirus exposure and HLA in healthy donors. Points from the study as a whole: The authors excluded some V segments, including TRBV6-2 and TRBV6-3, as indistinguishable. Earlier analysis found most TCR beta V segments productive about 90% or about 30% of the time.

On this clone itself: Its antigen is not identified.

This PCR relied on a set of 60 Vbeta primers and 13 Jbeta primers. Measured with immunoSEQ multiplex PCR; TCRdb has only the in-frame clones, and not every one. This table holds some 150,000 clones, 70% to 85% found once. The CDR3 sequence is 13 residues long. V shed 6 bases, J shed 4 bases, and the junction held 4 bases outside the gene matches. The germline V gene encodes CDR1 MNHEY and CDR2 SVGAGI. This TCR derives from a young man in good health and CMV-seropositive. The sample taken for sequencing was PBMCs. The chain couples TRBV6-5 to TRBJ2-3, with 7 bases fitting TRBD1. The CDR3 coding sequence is TGTGCCAGCAGGGGGGACAGAGCAGATACGCAGTATTTT. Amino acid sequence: CASRGDRADTQYF.